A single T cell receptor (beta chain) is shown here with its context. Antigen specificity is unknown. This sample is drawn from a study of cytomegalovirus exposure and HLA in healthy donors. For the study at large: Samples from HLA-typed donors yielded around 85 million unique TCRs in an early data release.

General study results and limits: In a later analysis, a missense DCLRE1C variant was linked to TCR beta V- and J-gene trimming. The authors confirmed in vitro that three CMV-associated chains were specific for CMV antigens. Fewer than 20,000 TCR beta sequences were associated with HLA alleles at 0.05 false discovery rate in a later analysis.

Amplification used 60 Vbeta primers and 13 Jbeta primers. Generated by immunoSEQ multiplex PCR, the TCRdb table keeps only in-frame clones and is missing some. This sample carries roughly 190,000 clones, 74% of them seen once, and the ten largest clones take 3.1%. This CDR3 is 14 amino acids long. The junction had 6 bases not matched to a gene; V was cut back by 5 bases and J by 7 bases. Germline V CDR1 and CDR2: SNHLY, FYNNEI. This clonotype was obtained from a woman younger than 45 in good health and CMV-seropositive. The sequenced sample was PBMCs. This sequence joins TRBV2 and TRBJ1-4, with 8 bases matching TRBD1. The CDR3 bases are TGTGCCAGCAGTCCCGACAGGGGATCTGAAAAACTGTTTTTT. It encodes CASSPDRGSEKLFF.